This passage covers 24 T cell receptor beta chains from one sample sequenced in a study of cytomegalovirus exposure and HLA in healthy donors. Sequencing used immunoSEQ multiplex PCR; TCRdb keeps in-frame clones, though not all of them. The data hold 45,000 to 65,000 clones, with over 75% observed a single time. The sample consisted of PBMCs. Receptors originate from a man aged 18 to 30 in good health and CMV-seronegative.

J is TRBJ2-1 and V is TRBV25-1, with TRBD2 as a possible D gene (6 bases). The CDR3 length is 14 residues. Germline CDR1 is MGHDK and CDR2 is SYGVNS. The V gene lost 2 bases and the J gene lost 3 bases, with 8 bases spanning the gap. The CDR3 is CASSETGDYNEQFF. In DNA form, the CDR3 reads TGTGCCAGCAGTGAAACGGGAGACTACAATGAGCAGTTCTTC.

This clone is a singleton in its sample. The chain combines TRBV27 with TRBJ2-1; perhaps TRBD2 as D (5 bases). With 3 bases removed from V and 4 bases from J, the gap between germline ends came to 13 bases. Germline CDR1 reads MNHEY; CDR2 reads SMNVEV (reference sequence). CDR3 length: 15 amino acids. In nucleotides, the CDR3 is TGTGCCAGCAGTTTTCAACTAGAACCATACAATGAGCAGTTCTTC. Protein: CASSFQLEPYNEQFF.

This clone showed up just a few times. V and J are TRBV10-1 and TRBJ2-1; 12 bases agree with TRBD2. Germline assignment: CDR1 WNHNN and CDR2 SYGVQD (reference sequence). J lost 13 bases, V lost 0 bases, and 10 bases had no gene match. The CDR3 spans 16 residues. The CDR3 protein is CASSESSSSGRDRQFF. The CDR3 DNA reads TGCGCCAGCAGTGAGTCGAGTTCTAGCGGGAGGGACCGACAGTTCTTC.

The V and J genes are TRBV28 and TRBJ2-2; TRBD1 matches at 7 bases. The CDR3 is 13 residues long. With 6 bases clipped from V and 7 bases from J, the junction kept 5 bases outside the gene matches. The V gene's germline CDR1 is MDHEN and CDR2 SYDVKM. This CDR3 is CASRVGGGGELFF. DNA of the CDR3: TGTGCCAGCAGGGTAGGGGGCGGCGGGGAGCTGTTTTTT.

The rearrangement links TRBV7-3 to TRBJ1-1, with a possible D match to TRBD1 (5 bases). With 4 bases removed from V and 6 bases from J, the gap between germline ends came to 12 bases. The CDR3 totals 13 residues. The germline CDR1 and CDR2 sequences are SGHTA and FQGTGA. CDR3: CASSSQGGAEAFF. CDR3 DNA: TGTGCCAGCAGCTCCCAGGGTGGGGCTGAAGCTTTCTTT.

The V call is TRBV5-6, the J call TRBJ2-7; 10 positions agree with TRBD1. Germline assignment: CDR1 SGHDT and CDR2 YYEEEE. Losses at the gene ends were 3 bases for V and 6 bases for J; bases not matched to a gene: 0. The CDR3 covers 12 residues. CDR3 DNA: TGTGCCAGCAGCTGGACAGGGGGCGAGCAGTACTTC. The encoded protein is CASSWTGGEQYF.

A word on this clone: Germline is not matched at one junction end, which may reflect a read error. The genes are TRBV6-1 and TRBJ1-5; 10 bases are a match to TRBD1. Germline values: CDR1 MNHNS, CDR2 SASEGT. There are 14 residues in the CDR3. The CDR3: CASSDVSGTGVGNF. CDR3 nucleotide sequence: TGTGCCAGCAGTGACGTCTCCGGGACAGGGGTTGGGAATTTT.

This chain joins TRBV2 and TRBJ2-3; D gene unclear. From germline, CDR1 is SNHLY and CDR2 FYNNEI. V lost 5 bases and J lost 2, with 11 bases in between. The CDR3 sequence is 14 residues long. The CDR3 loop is CASSLLAPTDTQYF. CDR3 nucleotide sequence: TGTGCCAGCAGTCTTCTCGCGCCCACAGATACGCAGTATTTT.

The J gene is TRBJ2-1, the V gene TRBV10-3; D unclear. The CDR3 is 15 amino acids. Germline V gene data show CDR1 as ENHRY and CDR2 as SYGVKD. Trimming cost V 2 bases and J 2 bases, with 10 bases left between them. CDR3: CAISEDSPAYNEQFF. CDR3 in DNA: TGTGCCATCAGTGAGGACTCTCCAGCCTACAATGAGCAGTTCTTC.

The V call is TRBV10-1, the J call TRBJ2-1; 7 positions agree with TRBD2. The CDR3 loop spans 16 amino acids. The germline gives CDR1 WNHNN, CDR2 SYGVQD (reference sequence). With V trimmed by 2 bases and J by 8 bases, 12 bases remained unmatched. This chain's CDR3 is CASSEARALAPDEQFF. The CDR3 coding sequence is TGCGCCAGCAGTGAGGCCCGGGCACTAGCGCCGGATGAGCAGTTCTTC.

CDR3 bases: TGTGCCAGCAGCTTAATAGGCGGATCCTACGAGCAGTACTTC. It encodes CASSLIGGSYEQYF. The genes are TRBV7-9 and TRBJ2-7; D is undetermined. The germline gives CDR1 SEHNR, CDR2 FQNEAQ (reference sequence). V was cut by 2 bases and J by 1 base, with 9 bases left in between. CDR3 size: 14 residues.

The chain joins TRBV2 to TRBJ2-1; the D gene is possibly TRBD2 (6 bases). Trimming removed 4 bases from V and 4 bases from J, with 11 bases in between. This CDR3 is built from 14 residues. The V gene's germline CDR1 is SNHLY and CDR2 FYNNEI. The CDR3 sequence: CASSALGGYNEQFF. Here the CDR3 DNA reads TGTGCCAGCAGTGCCTTAGGAGGGTACAATGAGCAGTTCTTC.

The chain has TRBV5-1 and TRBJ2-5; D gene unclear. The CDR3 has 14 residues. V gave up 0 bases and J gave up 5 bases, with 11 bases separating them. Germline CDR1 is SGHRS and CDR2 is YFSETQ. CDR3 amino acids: CASSLEGRRETQYF. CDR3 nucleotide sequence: TGCGCCAGCAGCTTGGAAGGTCGCAGGGAGACCCAGTACTTC.

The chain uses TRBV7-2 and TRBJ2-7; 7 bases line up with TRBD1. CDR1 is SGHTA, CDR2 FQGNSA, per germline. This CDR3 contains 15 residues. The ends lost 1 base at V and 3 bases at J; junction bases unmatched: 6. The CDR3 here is CASSLEPGQRYEQYF. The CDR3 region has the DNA TGTGCCAGCAGCTTAGAACCGGGACAGCGCTACGAGCAGTACTTC.

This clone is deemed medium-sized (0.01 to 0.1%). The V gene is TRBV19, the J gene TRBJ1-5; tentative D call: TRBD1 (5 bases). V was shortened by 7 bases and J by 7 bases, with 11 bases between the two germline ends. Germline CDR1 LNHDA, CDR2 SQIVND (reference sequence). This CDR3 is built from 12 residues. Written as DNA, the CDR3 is TGTGCCAGTACCTCCGGGGGGCAGCCCCAGCATTTT. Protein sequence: CASTSGGQPQHF.

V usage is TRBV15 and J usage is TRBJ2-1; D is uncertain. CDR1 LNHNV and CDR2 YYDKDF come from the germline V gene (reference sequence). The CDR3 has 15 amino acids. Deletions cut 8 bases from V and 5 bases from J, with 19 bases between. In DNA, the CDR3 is TGTGCCACCGCACCCGGAGCATTTAAGGACAATGAGCAGTTCTTC. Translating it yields CATAPGAFKDNEQFF.

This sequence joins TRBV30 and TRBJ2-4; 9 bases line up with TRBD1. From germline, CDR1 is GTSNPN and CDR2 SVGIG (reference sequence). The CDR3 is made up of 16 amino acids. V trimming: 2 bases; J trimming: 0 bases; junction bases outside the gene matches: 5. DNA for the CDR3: TGTGCCTGGAGTAGGGACAGGGCCCTAGCCAAAAACATTCAGTACTTC. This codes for CAWSRDRALAKNIQYF.

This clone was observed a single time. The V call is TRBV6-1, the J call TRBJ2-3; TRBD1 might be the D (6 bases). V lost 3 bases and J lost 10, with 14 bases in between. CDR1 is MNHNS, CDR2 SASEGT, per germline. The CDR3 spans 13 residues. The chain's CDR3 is CASSDQKQGSQYF. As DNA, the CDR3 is TGTGCCAGCAGTGACCAAAAACAGGGCTCGCAGTATTTT.

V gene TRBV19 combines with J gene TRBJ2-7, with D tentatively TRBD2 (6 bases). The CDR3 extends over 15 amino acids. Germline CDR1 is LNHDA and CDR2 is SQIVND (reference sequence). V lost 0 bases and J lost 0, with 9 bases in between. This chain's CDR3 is CASSIDASDSYEQYF. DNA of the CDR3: TGTGCCAGTAGTATAGATGCTAGCGACTCCTACGAGCAGTACTTC. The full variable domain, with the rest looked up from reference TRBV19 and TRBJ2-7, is DGGITQSPKYLFRKEGQNVTLSCEQNLNHDAMYWYRQDPGQGLRLIYYSQIVNDFQKGDIAEGYSVSREKKESFPLTVTSAQKNPTAFYLCASSIDASDSYEQYFGPGTRLTVT.

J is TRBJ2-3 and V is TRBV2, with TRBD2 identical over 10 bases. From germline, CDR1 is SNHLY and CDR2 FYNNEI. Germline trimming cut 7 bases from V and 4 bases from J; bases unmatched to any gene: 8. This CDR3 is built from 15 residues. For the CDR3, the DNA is TGTGCCAGCACCTACCGAGGACTAGCGGCAGATACGCAGTATTTT. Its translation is CASTYRGLAADTQYF.

The CDR3 nucleotides are TGTGCCAGCAGTTCGGCCGAACAGGGGAACTATGGCTACACCTTC. Its protein is CASSSAEQGNYGYTF. This chain joins TRBV27 and TRBJ1-2; TRBD1 matches 7 bases. The germline gives CDR1 MNHEY, CDR2 SMNVEV (reference sequence). The CDR3 length is 15 residues. The ends lost 4 bases at V and 2 bases at J; junction bases unmatched: 7.

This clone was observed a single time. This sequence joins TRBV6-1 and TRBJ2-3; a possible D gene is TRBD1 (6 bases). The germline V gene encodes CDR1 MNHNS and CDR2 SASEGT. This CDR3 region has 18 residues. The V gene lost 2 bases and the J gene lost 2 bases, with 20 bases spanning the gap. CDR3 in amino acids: CASSEFSTTGQDTDTQYF. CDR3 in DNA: TGTGCCAGCAGTGAATTTTCAACGACGGGACAAGACACAGATACGCAGTATTTT.

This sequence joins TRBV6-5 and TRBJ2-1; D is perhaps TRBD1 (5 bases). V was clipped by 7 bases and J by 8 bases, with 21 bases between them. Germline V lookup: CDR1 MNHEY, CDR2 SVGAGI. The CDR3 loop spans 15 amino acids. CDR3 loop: CASTPLMAQVDEQFF. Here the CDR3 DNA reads TGTGCCAGCACCCCCCTAATGGCACAGGTCGATGAGCAGTTCTTC.

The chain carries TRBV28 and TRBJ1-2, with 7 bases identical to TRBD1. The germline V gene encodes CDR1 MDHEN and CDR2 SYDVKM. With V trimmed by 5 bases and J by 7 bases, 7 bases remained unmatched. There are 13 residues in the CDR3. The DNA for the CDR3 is TGTGCCAGCAGTACACAGGGGAGAGGTGGCTACACCTTC. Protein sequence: CASSTQGRGGYTF.